The 28 T cell receptor beta chains below all came from one sample that was sequenced in a study of response to subunit inactivated influenza vaccine. In TCRdb, the RT-PCR reads were re-called with MiXCR into one record per CDR3 protein. The repertoire includes a few hundred thousand distinct CDR3 sequences, just over 20% of them detected once, and 10% to 13% sits in the top ten. The material was PBMCs from blood, obtained less than 22 months after vaccination. These TCRs come from a man aged 50 to 69 who received an inactivated influenza vaccine.

This clonotype was counted only a few times. CDR3 residues: CASSPPGQLAKNIQYF. In nucleotides, the CDR3 is TGTGCCAGCTCACCACCAGGGCAGCTAGCCAAAAACATTCAGTACTTC. This chain links TRBV18 with TRBJ2-4; D is ambiguous. Trimming shortened V by 0 bases and J by 0 bases, and 9 bases separated the two germline ends. Germline lookup yields CDR1 KGHSH and CDR2 LQKENI. The CDR3 covers 16 residues.

At least ten counts were recorded for this clonotype. J is TRBJ1-1 and V is TRBV2, with D unclear. Germline V gene sequence: CDR1 SNHLY, CDR2 FYNNEI. V was trimmed by 0 bases and J by 0 bases, leaving 8 bases between them. CDR3 size: 15 residues. CDR3 nucleotides: TGTGCCAGCAGTGAAGCGCGAATAATGAACACTGAAGCTTTCTTT. Protein: CASSEARIMNTEAFF. Drawing the rest from reference TRBV2 and TRBJ1-1, the complete variable domain is EPEVTQTPSHQVTQMGQEVILRCVPISNHLYFYWYRQILGQKVEFLVSFYNNEISEKSEIFDDQFSVERPDGSNFTLKIRSTKLEDSAMYFCASSEARIMNTEAFFGQGTRLTVV.

The chain employs TRBV29-1 and TRBJ2-3; TRBD2 might be the D (5 bases). V lost 4 bases and J lost 8, with 16 bases in between. The CDR3 covers 13 residues. CDR1 and CDR2 (germline): SQVTM, ANQGSEA. The CDR3 spells CSVVSRLAGTQYF. CDR3 DNA: TGCAGCGTTGTAAGTCGGCTCGCGGGTACGCAGTATTTT.

The chain recombines TRBV5-6 with TRBJ1-2, with D unresolved. From germline, CDR1 is SGHDT and CDR2 YYEEEE. The germline V and J ends were trimmed by 4 bases and 3 bases, with 16 bases remaining between them. The CDR3 runs to 15 residues. DNA of the CDR3: TGTGCCAGCAGCCATCGTCCGGTTGCGGACTATGGCTACACCTTC. It codes for CASSHRPVADYGYTF. Full variable domain (missing parts from reference TRBV5-6 and TRBJ1-2): DAGVTQSPTHLIKTRGQQVTLRCSPKSGHDTVSWYQQALGQGPQFIFQYYEEEERQRGNFPDRFSGHQFPNYSSELNVNALLLGDSALYLCASSHRPVADYGYTFGSGTRLTVV.

The table lists this clonotype with a few counts. This sequence joins TRBV12-5 and TRBJ2-1; no firm D call. In germline, CDR1 is LGHNT, CDR2 FRNRAP. Trimming took off 4 bases at V and 5 bases at J, with 12 bases between the two ends. The CDR3 is made up of 14 amino acids. The chain's CDR3 is CASGCWVLNNEQFF. In DNA, the CDR3 is TGTGCTAGTGGTTGTTGGGTGCTAAACAATGAGCAGTTCTTC.

A few counts support this clonotype. The chain joins TRBV7-2 to TRBJ1-1; D is ambiguous. Germline CDR1 is SGHTA and CDR2 is FQGNSA. The CDR3 extends over 13 amino acids. Trimming took off 3 bases at V and 1 base at J, with 6 bases between the two ends. CDR3 in DNA: TGTGCCAGCAGCTTTGACTGGAACACTGAAGCTTTCTTT. Amino acids: CASSFDWNTEAFF.

There are a few counts of this clonotype. This chain uses TRBV4-1 with TRBJ2-2; 11 nucleotides agree with TRBD1. Trimming at V came to 4 bases and at J to 7 bases, leaving 5 bases not matched to a gene. This CDR3 is 15 amino acids long. Germline values: CDR1 MGHRA, CDR2 YSYEKL. The CDR3 is CASSPGQGASGELFF. For the CDR3, the DNA is TGCGCCAGCAGCCCCGGACAGGGGGCTAGCGGGGAGCTGTTTTTT.

The rearrangement links TRBV18 to TRBJ2-1; 8 bases agree with TRBD1. The CDR3 totals 16 residues. V dropped 2 bases and J dropped 4; count of bases not matched to a gene: 7. Germline CDR1 KGHSH, CDR2 LQKENI. The CDR3 region has the DNA TGTGCCAGCTCACCAATCCGGGGACAGGAGTACAATGAGCAGTTCTTC. Translated: CASSPIRGQEYNEQFF.

The chain is built from TRBV27 and TRBJ1-6, with D possibly matching TRBD1 (6 bases). Deletions cut 2 bases from V and 4 bases from J, with 15 bases between. The CDR3 contains 17 residues. Germline V CDR1 and CDR2: MNHEY, SMNVEV (reference sequence). CDR3 DNA: TGTGCCAGCAGTTTAACTTGGGGGACACTATATAATTCACCCCTCCACTTT. Translating it yields CASSLTWGTLYNSPLHF.

J is TRBJ1-1 and V is TRBV4-1; D uncertain. The CDR3 sequence is 15 residues long. Trimming removed 1 base from V and 1 base from J, with 10 bases in between. Germline V CDR1 and CDR2: MGHRA, YSYEKL. The CDR3 loop is CASSQGLTPNTEAFF. The DNA for the CDR3 is TGCGCCAGCAGCCAAGGCCTGACACCGAACACTGAAGCTTTCTTT.

V gene TRBV15 combines with J gene TRBJ2-7; D may be TRBD2 (5 bases). This CDR3 comprises 13 residues. Per the germline V gene, CDR1 is LNHNV and CDR2 is YYDKDF (reference sequence). The V end lost 3 bases, the J end lost 4 bases, and 10 bases lay between the germline ends. This CDR3 is CATSRDEGYEQYF. For the CDR3, the DNA is TGTGCCACCAGCAGGGATGAGGGATACGAGCAGTACTTC.

This clonotype was observed a few times. The chain employs TRBV7-9 and TRBJ2-1; unclear D gene. The germline CDR1 and CDR2 sequences are SEHNR and FQNEAQ (reference sequence). V was trimmed by 5 bases and J by 10 bases, leaving 12 bases between them. The CDR3 contains 12 residues. This CDR3 reads CASSPNSREQFF. The CDR3 DNA follows: TGTGCCAGCAGCCCCAATAGCCGGGAGCAGTTCTTC.

The chain joins TRBV7-2 to TRBJ2-2; D is possibly TRBD1 (6 bases). Germline V gene lookup returns CDR1 SGHTA and CDR2 FQGNSA. The CDR3 contains 15 residues. V was pared by 1 base and J by 6 bases, with 12 bases between. The CDR3 DNA reads TGTGCCAGCAGCTTAGGGCAGGGGTGGGCCGGGGAGCTGTTTTTT. It yields the protein CASSLGQGWAGELFF.

The rearrangement links TRBV5-5 to TRBJ1-3; no firm D call. Deletions cut 1 base from V and 0 bases from J, with 14 bases between. Germline V lookup: CDR1 SGHKS, CDR2 YYEKEE (reference sequence). The CDR3 is 17 amino acids. The DNA for the CDR3 is TGTGCCAGCAGCTTGAGGCATGGGGAGAGCTCTGGAAACACCATATATTTT. It codes for CASSLRHGESSGNTIYF.

This chain connects TRBV29-1 to TRBJ1-2, with 8 bases aligning to TRBD1. Germline trimming cut 1 base from V and 3 bases from J; bases unmatched to any gene: 4. CDR1 SQVTM and CDR2 ANQGSEA come from the germline V gene. The CDR3 length is 14 residues. The CDR3 region is CSVEAGGVYYGYTF. DNA of the CDR3: TGCAGCGTTGAAGCAGGGGGCGTTTACTATGGCTACACCTTC. The full variable domain, completed using reference TRBV29-1 and TRBJ1-2, is SAVISQKPSRDICQRGTSLTIQCQVDSQVTMMFWYRQQPGQSLTLIATANQGSEATYESGFVIDKFPISRPNLTFSTLTVSNMSPEDSSIYLCSVEAGGVYYGYTFGSGTRLTVV.

This clonotype showed up just a few times. This sequence joins TRBV10-3 and TRBJ1-2, with TRBD1 matching over 9 bases. From germline, CDR1 is ENHRY and CDR2 SYGVKD. The CDR3 consists of 16 residues. Trimming removed 3 bases from V and 4 bases from J; junction bases left unmatched: 9. The CDR3 DNA reads as TGTGCCATCAGTGATCTGGGGTACAGGGGGCCCTATGGCTACACCTTC. Translation gives CAISDLGYRGPYGYTF.

This clonotype was recorded at least ten times. The CDR3 sequence is CASSQDQTEWVNTEAFF. CDR3 DNA: TGCGCCAGCAGCCAAGATCAGACAGAATGGGTGAACACTGAAGCTTTCTTT. The rearrangement links TRBV4-1 to TRBJ1-1, with D perhaps TRBD1 (5 bases). CDR1 is MGHRA and CDR2 is YSYEKL in the germline V gene. Trimming pared 0 bases from V and 0 bases from J, leaving 14 bases between. The CDR3 has 17 amino acids.

This clonotype turned up a few times. The chain links TRBV29-1 to TRBJ2-1; 11 bases are a match to TRBD1. The CDR3 runs to 17 residues. The V and J ends lost 6 bases and 6 bases, in that order; junction bases with no gene match: 16. Germline V gene sequence: CDR1 SQVTM, CDR2 ANQGSEA. The CDR3 protein is CSVQRIYSGQGGNEQFF. The CDR3 coding sequence is TGCAGCGTGCAACGAATTTACTCGGGACAGGGGGGCAATGAGCAGTTCTTC.

The chain recombines TRBV29-1 with TRBJ1-4; D might be TRBD1 (5 bases). Trimming removed 0 bases at V and 2 bases at J, with 10 bases between. Germline CDR1 SQVTM, CDR2 ANQGSEA. This CDR3 is 15 amino acids long. The CDR3 loop is CSVEDLQGTNEKLFF. CDR3 sequence (DNA): TGCAGCGTTGAAGATCTGCAGGGTACTAATGAAAAACTGTTTTTT.

This clonotype was counted only a few times. The rearrangement uses TRBV30 and TRBJ1-3; weak D call: TRBD1 (5 bases). The ends were cut back, 0 bases at V and 1 base at J, with 13 bases in the middle. The CDR3 consists of 16 residues. Germline V gives CDR1 GTSNPN, CDR2 SVGIG (reference sequence). The CDR3 spells CAWSVAGVGSGNTIYF. Here the CDR3 DNA reads TGTGCCTGGAGTGTTGCGGGGGTCGGATCTGGAAACACCATATATTTT.

This clonotype was observed a few times. The V gene is TRBV28, the J gene TRBJ2-5; 9 bases are a match to TRBD1. This CDR3 spans 16 amino acids. V lost 6 bases to trimming and J lost 2 bases; unmatched junction nucleotides: 10. CDR1 is MDHEN, CDR2 SYDVKM, per germline. CDR3 DNA sequence: TGTGCCAGCAGCTTTACGGGGACAGGGAGGCAAGAGACCCAGTACTTC. As protein: CASSFTGTGRQETQYF.

The chain employs TRBV5-6 and TRBJ1-2, with 7 positions matching TRBD1. Germline loops: CDR1 SGHDT, CDR2 YYEEEE. J gave up 8 bases and V 1 base, and 8 bases lay outside the gene matches. The CDR3 runs 14 residues. The CDR3 is CASSLIDRAEGYTF. The CDR3 DNA sequence: TGTGCCAGCAGCTTGATCGACAGGGCGGAAGGCTACACCTTC.

This clonotype was detected a few times. This sequence joins TRBV18 and TRBJ2-1; 10 nucleotides line up with TRBD1. Germline CDR1 KGHSH, CDR2 LQKENI. With 4 bases clipped from V and 7 bases from J, the junction kept 16 bases outside the gene matches. This CDR3 spans 18 amino acids. For the CDR3, the DNA is TGTGCCAGCTCACTAAGTATCTATAGACAGGGGGCTCGTAATGAGCAGTTCTTC. This gives the protein CASSLSIYRQGARNEQFF.

This sequence joins TRBV6-5 and TRBJ2-7; D not resolved. The V end lost 0 bases, the J end lost 3 bases, and 15 bases lay between the germline ends. CDR1 and CDR2 from the germline V gene are MNHEY and SVGAGI. The length of the CDR3 is 16 residues. The DNA of the CDR3 is TGTGCCAGCAGTTACTCGACGGACCCTTCCATCTACGAGCAGTACTTC. This codes for CASSYSTDPSIYEQYF.

A few counts support this clonotype. The chain couples TRBV18 to TRBJ2-4; D possibly corresponds to TRBD2 (5 bases). Germline V gene sequence: CDR1 KGHSH, CDR2 LQKENI. Between the trimmed V and J ends, which lost 6 bases and 3 bases, there was a span of 21 bases. This CDR3 is 17 amino acids long. The CDR3 DNA reads TGTGCCAGCTCTACCACCTCTGGGGTCGGGGACAAAAACATTCAGTACTTC. Translation: CASSTTSGVGDKNIQYF. Full variable domain (remainder filled in from reference TRBV18 and TRBJ2-4): NAGVMQNPRHLVRRRGQEARLRCSPMKGHSHVYWYRQLPEEGLKFMVYLQKENIIDESGMPKERFSAEFPKEGPSILRIQQVVRGDSAAYFCASSTTSGVGDKNIQYFGAGTRLSVL.

This chain joins TRBV7-9 and TRBJ1-2; 7 bases align to TRBD1. There are 16 residues in the CDR3. The V and J ends lost 1 base and 8 bases, in that order; junction bases with no gene match: 13. Germline lookup yields CDR1 SEHNR and CDR2 FQNEAQ (reference sequence). The CDR3 sequence is CASSLGRTGGPRGYTF. In DNA form, the CDR3 reads TGTGCCAGCAGCTTAGGCCGGACAGGAGGCCCTAGGGGCTACACCTTC.

This clonotype was counted ten times or more. The chain uses TRBV2 and TRBJ1-4, with a weak D call TRBD1 (5 bases). This CDR3 spans 15 amino acids. V was shortened by 0 bases and J by 7 bases, with 12 bases between the two germline ends. In germline, CDR1 is SNHLY, CDR2 FYNNEI. This CDR3 is CASSEAGPRGEKLFF. The DNA of the CDR3 is TGTGCCAGCAGTGAAGCGGGACCCCGGGGTGAAAAACTGTTTTTT. The full variable domain, its missing parts supplied by reference TRBV2 and TRBJ1-4, is EPEVTQTPSHQVTQMGQEVILRCVPISNHLYFYWYRQILGQKVEFLVSFYNNEISEKSEIFDDQFSVERPDGSNFTLKIRSTKLEDSAMYFCASSEAGPRGEKLFFGSGTQLSVL.

The chain is built from TRBV11-2 and TRBJ2-7; D gene unclear. Germline V CDR1 and CDR2: SGHAT, FQNNGV. The CDR3 spans 12 residues. The germline V and J ends were trimmed by 5 bases and 4 bases, with 9 bases remaining between them. As DNA, the CDR3 is TGTGCCAGCAGCAGAGTTCCGTACGAGCAGTACTTC. Amino acids: CASSRVPYEQYF.